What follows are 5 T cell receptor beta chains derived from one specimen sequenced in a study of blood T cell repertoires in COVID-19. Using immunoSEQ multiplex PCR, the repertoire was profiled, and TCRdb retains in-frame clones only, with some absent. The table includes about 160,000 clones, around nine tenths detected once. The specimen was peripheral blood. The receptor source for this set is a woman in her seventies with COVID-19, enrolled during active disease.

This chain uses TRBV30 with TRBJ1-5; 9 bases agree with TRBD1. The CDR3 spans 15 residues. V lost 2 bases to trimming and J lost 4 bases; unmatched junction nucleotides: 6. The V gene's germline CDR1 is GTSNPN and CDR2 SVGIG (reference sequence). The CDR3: CAWSLRGTGNQPQHF. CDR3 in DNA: TGTGCCTGGAGTCTGAGAGGGACAGGGAATCAGCCCCAGCATTTT.

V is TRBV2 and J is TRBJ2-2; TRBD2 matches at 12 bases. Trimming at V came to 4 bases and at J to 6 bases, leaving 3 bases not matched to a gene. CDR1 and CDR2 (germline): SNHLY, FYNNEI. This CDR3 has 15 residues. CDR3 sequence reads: CASSAASGGAGELFF. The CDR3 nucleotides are TGTGCCAGCAGTGCGGCTAGCGGGGGGGCCGGGGAGCTGTTTTTT.

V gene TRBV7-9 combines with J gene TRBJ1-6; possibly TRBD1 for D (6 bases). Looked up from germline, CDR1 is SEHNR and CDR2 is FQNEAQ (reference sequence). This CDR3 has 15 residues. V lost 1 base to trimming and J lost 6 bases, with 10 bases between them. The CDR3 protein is CASSLEGGANSPLHF. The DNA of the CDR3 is TGTGCCAGCAGCTTAGAGGGGGGGGCTAATTCACCCCTCCACTTT.

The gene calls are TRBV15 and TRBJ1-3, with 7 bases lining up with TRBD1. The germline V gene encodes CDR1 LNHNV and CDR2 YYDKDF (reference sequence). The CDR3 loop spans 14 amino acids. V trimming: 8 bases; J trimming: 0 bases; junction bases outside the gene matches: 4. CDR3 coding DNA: TGTGCCACCGCAAGGACAGGCTCTGGAAACACCATATATTTT. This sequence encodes CATARTGSGNTIYF.

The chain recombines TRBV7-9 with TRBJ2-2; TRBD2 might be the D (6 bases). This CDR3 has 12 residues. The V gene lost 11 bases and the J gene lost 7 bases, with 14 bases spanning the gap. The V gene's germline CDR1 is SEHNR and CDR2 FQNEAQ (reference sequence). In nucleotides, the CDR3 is TGTGCCGGAAGACTAGTTCTCGGGGAGCTGTTTTTT. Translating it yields CAGRLVLGELFF.